The entry that follows covers one T cell receptor beta chain sequence. What it binds is unknown. One end of the junction varies from germline; a read error may be responsible. RNA was extracted from bulk tissue without any cell sorting. Newly diagnosed lung cancer patients had thoracic surgery in China, August–November 2014, without prior chemotherapy. This specimen belongs to a study of tumor and adjacent non-tumor tissue in lung cancer. Study information: Aged roughly 31 to 85 years, patients included approximately 11 men and 5 women with stage I to III disease.

In germline, CDR1 is DFQATT, CDR2 SNEGSKA (reference sequence). The CDR3 totals 14 residues. The library came from three nested PCR rounds adapted from ARM-PCR protocols. TCRdb itself ran the multiplex PCR reads through MiXCR, one entry per CDR3 protein. The sample shows 120,000 or so distinct CDR3 sequences, approximately 66% of them seen only once. Whole-study findings and limits: TCR diversity was significantly greater in tumor than normal lung tissue.

The sample consisted of lung tumor tissue. This sequence was found in a man in his thirties or forties with non-small cell lung cancer. This sequence joins TRBV20-1 and TRBJ2-7; D unresolved. As DNA, the CDR3 is TGCAGTGCTAGTGGTGACACTCCTCTTTACGAACAGTACTTC. As protein: CSASGDTPLYEQYF.